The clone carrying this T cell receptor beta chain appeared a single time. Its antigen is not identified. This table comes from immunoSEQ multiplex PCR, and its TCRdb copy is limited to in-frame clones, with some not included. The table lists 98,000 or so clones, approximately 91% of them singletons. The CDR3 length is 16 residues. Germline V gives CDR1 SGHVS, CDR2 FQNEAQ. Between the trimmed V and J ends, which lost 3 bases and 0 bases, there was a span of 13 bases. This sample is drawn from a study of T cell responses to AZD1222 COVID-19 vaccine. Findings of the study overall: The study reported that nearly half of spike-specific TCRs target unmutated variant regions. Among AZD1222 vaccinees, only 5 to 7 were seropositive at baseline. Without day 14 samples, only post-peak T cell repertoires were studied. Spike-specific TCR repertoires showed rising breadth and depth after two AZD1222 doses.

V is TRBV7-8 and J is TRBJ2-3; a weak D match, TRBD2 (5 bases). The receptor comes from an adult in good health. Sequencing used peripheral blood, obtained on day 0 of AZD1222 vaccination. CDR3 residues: CASSLSRPGSTDTQYF. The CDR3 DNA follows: TGTGCCAGCAGCTTGTCGCGGCCGGGGAGCACAGATACGCAGTATTTT.